The 24 T cell receptor beta chains below come from one sample, sequenced in a study of T cell changes during pregnancy in multiple sclerosis. The repertoire was sequenced with immunoSEQ multiplex PCR; TCRdb's copy has only in-frame clones and lacks some. The sample holds about 52,000 clones; 80% to 95% are singletons and the top ten take less than 0.8%. The material sequenced was CD4+ T cells from peripheral blood mononuclear cells, taken in the third trimester of pregnancy. The source of these receptors is a female donor with multiple sclerosis, enrolled in a pregnancy study.

This clone was seen only once. The chain employs TRBV10-3 and TRBJ2-7; D possibly corresponds to TRBD1 (6 bases). There are 13 residues in the CDR3. V lost 0 bases and J lost 6, with 9 bases in between. Germline assignment: CDR1 ENHRY and CDR2 SYGVKD. CDR3 nucleotides: TGTGCCATCAGTGAGTCCATAGGGGGCGAGCAGTACTTC. It translates to CAISESIGGEQYF.

The rearrangement joins TRBV19 to TRBJ2-3; 7 nucleotides line up with TRBD2. Germline-derived CDR1 and CDR2 are LNHDA and SQIVND (reference sequence). CDR3 length: 14 residues. V lost 11 bases, J lost 0 bases, and 8 bases stayed unmatched. The CDR3 protein is CAAAGEQSTDTQYF. The DNA of the CDR3 is TGTGCCGCCGCGGGGGAACAGAGCACAGATACGCAGTATTTT. Using reference TRBV19 and TRBJ2-3 for the parts outside the CDR3, the full variable domain is DGGITQSPKYLFRKEGQNVTLSCEQNLNHDAMYWYRQDPGQGLRLIYYSQIVNDFQKGDIAEGYSVSREKKESFPLTVTSAQKNPTAFYLCAAAGEQSTDTQYFGPGTRLTVL.

The rearrangement links TRBV4-3 to TRBJ1-2; 7 nucleotides line up with TRBD1. This CDR3 spans 15 amino acids. J gave up 4 bases and V 0 bases, and 5 bases lay outside the gene matches. CDR1 and CDR2 (germline): LGHNA, YSLEER. The CDR3 sequence: CASSQDDRASYGYTF. CDR3 sequence (DNA): TGCGCCAGCAGCCAAGACGACAGGGCTTCCTATGGCTACACCTTC.

This clone was found a few times. The V call is TRBV7-9, the J call TRBJ1-1, with 7 positions matching TRBD1. V gave up 5 bases and J gave up 8 bases; unmatched junction bases: 5. CDR1 and CDR2 from the germline V gene are SEHNR and FQNEAQ (reference sequence). The CDR3 length is 12 residues. CDR3 residues: CASSRRQGEAFF. As DNA, the CDR3 is TGTGCCAGCAGCCGCAGACAGGGAGAAGCTTTCTTT.

V is TRBV15 and J is TRBJ1-4; 8 positions agree with TRBD1. CDR1 and CDR2 (germline): LNHNV, YYDKDF (reference sequence). V gave up 0 bases and J gave up 8 bases; unmatched junction bases: 5. The CDR3 runs to 15 residues. The CDR3 bases are TGTGCCACCAGCAGAGAAGGACAGGGAGCGGAAAAACTGTTTTTT. It encodes CATSREGQGAEKLFF.

The CDR3 region has the DNA TGTGCCAGCAGCCAATCGGACAGGGGCAATCAGCCCCAGCATTTT. It translates to CASSQSDRGNQPQHF. The chain is built from TRBV16 and TRBJ1-5, with 8 bases matching TRBD1. Germline V lookup: CDR1 KGHSY, CDR2 FQNENV. Trimming cost V 0 bases and J 2 bases; bases outside gene matches: 0. The CDR3 extends over 15 amino acids.

This clone was counted once. This chain connects TRBV10-1 to TRBJ2-3; 10 nucleotides line up with TRBD2. V lost 6 bases and J lost 2; bases outside the gene matches: 5. From germline, CDR1 is WNHNN and CDR2 SYGVQD (reference sequence). CDR3 size: 15 residues. The CDR3, as DNA: TGCGCCAGCAGCGTTACTAGCGGGACCACAGATACGCAGTATTTT. The encoded protein is CASSVTSGTTDTQYF.

The chain joins TRBV7-2 to TRBJ1-3, with no clear D. This CDR3 has 14 amino acids. Per germline, CDR1 SGHTA and CDR2 FQGNSA. V was clipped by 5 bases and J by 4 bases, with 12 bases between them. The CDR3 spells CASSAGDVGNTIYF. As DNA, the CDR3 is TGTGCCAGCAGCGCCGGGGATGTAGGAAACACCATATATTTT.

This chain joins TRBV29-1 and TRBJ1-1, with D possibly TRBD1 on 6 matching bases. This CDR3 region has 14 residues. Germline values: CDR1 SQVTM, CDR2 ANQGSEA. Trimming removed 6 bases at V and 1 base at J, with 15 bases between. The CDR3 nucleotides are TGCAGCGTATGGGACACCGGAGGGAACACTGAAGCTTTCTTT. It is translated as CSVWDTGGNTEAFF.

The V call is TRBV5-6, the J call TRBJ2-1; 11 bases align to TRBD2. CDR3 size: 16 residues. The V gene end was trimmed by 6 bases and the J gene end by 8 bases; junction bases not matched to a gene: 13. Germline-derived CDR1 and CDR2 are SGHDT and YYEEEE. The CDR3 DNA reads TGTGCCAGCAACACTATCCTAGCGGGGGGCCGCGATGAGCAGTTCTTC. Amino acids: CASNTILAGGRDEQFF.

The chain carries TRBV7-3 and TRBJ2-1; 8 bases align to TRBD1. Per germline, CDR1 SGHTA and CDR2 FQGTGA. The trim removed 5 bases at V and 3 bases at J, leaving 3 bases unmatched. The CDR3 loop spans 14 amino acids. The CDR3 sequence is CASSTGQGYNEQFF. The DNA of the CDR3 is TGTGCCAGCAGCACCGGACAGGGCTACAATGAGCAGTTCTTC. The full variable domain, its missing parts supplied by reference TRBV7-3 and TRBJ2-1, is GAGVSQTPSNKVTEKGKYVELRCDPISGHTALYWYRQSLGQGPEFLIYFQGTGAADDSGLPNDRFFAVRPEGSVSTLKIQRTERGDSAVYLCASSTGQGYNEQFFGPGTRLTVL.

This chain links TRBV7-2 with TRBJ1-1, with D maybe TRBD1 (5 bases). V shed 0 bases and J shed 0 bases, with 5 bases lying between them. This CDR3 contains 14 residues. Germline V gives CDR1 SGHTA, CDR2 FQGNSA. In DNA, the CDR3 is TGTGCCAGCAGCTTAGCGGGGCTGAACACTGAAGCTTTCTTT. This gives the protein CASSLAGLNTEAFF.

The V and J genes are TRBV9 and TRBJ2-1, with a weak D call TRBD1 (5 bases). The CDR3 is 16 residues long. V was trimmed by 0 bases and J by 0 bases, leaving 10 bases between them. Germline V gene sequence: CDR1 SGDLS, CDR2 YYNGEE. CDR3 bases: TGTGCCAGCAGCGTAGAAACAGGTATCTCCTACAATGAGCAGTTCTTC. The encoded protein is CASSVETGISYNEQFF. Full variable domain (remainder filled in from reference TRBV9 and TRBJ2-1): DSGVTQTPKHLITATGQRVTLRCSPRSGDLSVYWYQQSLDQGLQFLIQYYNGEERAKGNILERFSAQQFPDLHSELNLSSLELGDSALYFCASSVETGISYNEQFFGPGTRLTVL.

The rearrangement links TRBV9 to TRBJ2-2, with TRBD2 identical over 11 bases. In germline, CDR1 is SGDLS, CDR2 YYNGEE. The CDR3 consists of 17 residues. V trimming: 0 bases; J trimming: 5 bases; junction bases outside the gene matches: 6. This CDR3 is CASSVVAGGSSTGELFF. CDR3 coding DNA: TGTGCCAGCAGCGTAGTAGCGGGGGGGTCGAGTACCGGGGAGCTGTTTTTT.

CDR3 bases: TGTGCCTGGACCAGGCCCCGGGATACGCAGTATTTT. It is translated as CAWTRPRDTQYF. The J gene is TRBJ2-3, the V gene TRBV30; D uncertain. The CDR3 consists of 12 residues. Trimming shortened V by 4 bases and J by 6 bases, and 11 bases separated the two germline ends. Looked up from germline, CDR1 is GTSNPN and CDR2 is SVGIG (reference sequence).

V and J are TRBV7-2 and TRBJ1-2, with unresolved D. Per the germline V gene, CDR1 is SGHTA and CDR2 is FQGNSA. V lost 1 base and J 3 bases, leaving 15 bases between the germline ends. The CDR3 sequence is 16 residues long. The CDR3 reads CASSLEGGMGDYGYTF. The CDR3 DNA reads as TGTGCCAGCAGCTTAGAGGGCGGGATGGGAGACTATGGCTACACCTTC.

The J gene is TRBJ1-1, the V gene TRBV4-2; D unresolved. CDR1 and CDR2 from the germline V gene are LGHNA and YNFKEQ. V was trimmed by 2 bases and J by 11 bases, leaving 15 bases between them. This CDR3 has 13 residues. The CDR3 sequence: CASSQTETDTAFF. CDR3 sequence (DNA): TGTGCCAGCAGCCAAACTGAAACCGACACGGCTTTCTTT.

This clone was seen only once. The chain has TRBV7-6 and TRBJ2-5, with D perhaps matching TRBD2 (6 bases). Deletions cut 6 bases from V and 0 bases from J, with 17 bases between. The CDR3 consists of 16 residues. Per the germline V gene, CDR1 is SGHVS and CDR2 is FNYEAQ. The CDR3 nucleotides read TGTGCCAGCAGTGGGTTGGGTAGCGGAGACCAAGAGACCCAGTACTTC. Amino acids: CASSGLGSGDQETQYF.

The rearrangement links TRBV28 to TRBJ2-2; 12 nucleotides line up with TRBD2. Germline CDR1 MDHEN, CDR2 SYDVKM. The CDR3 has 17 amino acids. Trimming at V came to 2 bases and at J to 4 bases, leaving 5 bases not matched to a gene. CDR3 bases: TGTGCCAGCAGTTTAGGGGCTAGCGGGGGGGTCACCGGGGAGCTGTTTTTT. Encoded protein: CASSLGASGGVTGELFF.

This sequence joins TRBV9 and TRBJ2-2; D may be TRBD2 (6 bases). CDR1 is SGDLS and CDR2 is YYNGEE in the germline V gene. Trimming took off 4 bases at V and 4 bases at J, with 17 bases between the two ends. The CDR3 is 16 amino acids. The CDR3 DNA sequence: TGTGCCAGCAGCCATCAAAACGTCGGGGGCACCGGGGAGCTGTTTTTT. Translation: CASSHQNVGGTGELFF.

This clone was observed a single time. The chain combines TRBV19 with TRBJ1-1; 9 positions agree with TRBD1. Germline CDR1 LNHDA, CDR2 SQIVND (reference sequence). The ends lost 4 bases at V and 5 bases at J; junction bases unmatched: 5. The CDR3 is 14 amino acids. In DNA form, the CDR3 reads TGTGCCAGTAGTACCAGACAGGGGGGGACTGAAGCTTTCTTT. Translation gives CASSTRQGGTEAFF.

The chain recombines TRBV2 with TRBJ1-2; D is possibly TRBD1 (5 bases). The CDR3 is 12 residues long. Trimming removed 6 bases from V and 6 bases from J, with 11 bases in between. The germline V gene encodes CDR1 SNHLY and CDR2 FYNNEI. The CDR3 region has the DNA TGTGCCAGCAGCCTCAGGGTTGATGGCTACACCTTC. Translated, it gives CASSLRVDGYTF.

This chain links TRBV14 with TRBJ1-5; D possibly corresponds to TRBD1 (5 bases). CDR3 length: 14 residues. Germline loops: CDR1 SGHDN, CDR2 FVKESK. Trimming took 1 base from V and 6 from J, leaving 10 bases between them. In nucleotides, the CDR3 is TGTGCCAGCAGCCAAGGTGGAGGGGTTCAGCCCCAGCATTTT. It codes for CASSQGGGVQPQHF.

The V and J genes are TRBV4-3 and TRBJ2-7; a weak D match, TRBD1 (6 bases). The CDR3 loop spans 15 amino acids. V was trimmed by 1 base and J by 0 bases, leaving 10 bases between them. In germline, CDR1 is LGHNA, CDR2 YSLEER. CDR3 coding DNA: TGCGCCAGCAGCCAAGTAGGGACATACTCCTACGAGCAGTACTTC. It encodes CASSQVGTYSYEQYF.